This T cell receptor (beta chain) was documented in a study of blood T cell repertoires in COVID-19. Study summary: COVID-19 samples collected from the United States, Italy and Spain covered acute and convalescent phases.

The V end lost 4 bases, the J end lost 6 bases, and 6 bases lay between the germline ends. The germline V gene has CDR1 MDHEN and CDR2 SYDVKM. CDR3 length equals 11 residues. The method was immunoSEQ multiplex PCR; TCRdb's version includes in-frame clones alone and lacks a portion of them. Here the sample spans about 230,000 clones, over 80% being singletons. This receptor was obtained from a woman aged 70-85 years with active or convalescent COVID-19. The V gene is TRBV28, the J gene TRBJ1-2; the D gene is possibly TRBD1 (5 bases). Source material: peripheral blood. The CDR3 region has the DNA TGTGCCAGCAGTTCGACAGATGGCTACACCTTC. Encoded protein: CASSSTDGYTF.